The clone carrying this T cell receptor beta chain was seen just once. The data derive from a study of blood T cell repertoires in COVID-19. Study overall: Acute and convalescent COVID-19 samples came from the United States, Italy and Spain. The analysed material was cDNA or gDNA that came from T cells, B-cell-depleted T cells, or PBMCs.

As originally analysed: Nucleated cell counts were estimated from reference gene primer amplification. Data came from immunoSEQ multiplex PCR; TCRdb stores just in-frame clones and leaves some out. V and J calls plus clone size are reproduced from that table; the DNA served to infer D and trimming. Of about 190,000 clones listed, about 89% were seen once; the top ten hold around 7%. The CDR3 has 13 residues. The V gene's germline CDR1 is ENHRY and CDR2 SYGVKD. The ends were cut back, 6 bases at V and 2 bases at J, with 10 bases in the middle. V is TRBV10-3 and J is TRBJ1-2; D unclear. The sequenced material came from peripheral blood. The receptor's source is a man aged 40-49 years with acute or convalescent COVID-19. For the CDR3, the DNA is TGTGCCATCAGGCGAGAACCGAACTATGGCTACACCTTC. It is translated as CAIRREPNYGYTF.